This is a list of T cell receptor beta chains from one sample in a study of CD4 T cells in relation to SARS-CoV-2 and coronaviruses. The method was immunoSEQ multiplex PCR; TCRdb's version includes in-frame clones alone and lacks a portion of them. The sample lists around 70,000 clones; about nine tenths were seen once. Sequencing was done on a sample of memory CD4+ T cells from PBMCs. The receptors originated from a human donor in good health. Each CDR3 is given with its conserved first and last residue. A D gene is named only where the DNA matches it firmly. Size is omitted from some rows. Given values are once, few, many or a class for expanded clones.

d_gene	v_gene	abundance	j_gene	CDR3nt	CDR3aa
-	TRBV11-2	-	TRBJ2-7	TGTGCCAGCAGCTTAGACACCAGAAACGTTCCCTACGAGCAGTACTTC	CASSLDTRNVPYEQYF
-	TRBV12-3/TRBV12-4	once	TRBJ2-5	TGTGCCAGCACCTCCCCGGCGGAGACCCAGTACTTC	CASTSPAETQYF
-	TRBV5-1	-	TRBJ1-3	TGCGCCAGCAGCTTGTTTGACGGGTACTCTGGAAACACCATATATTTT	CASSLFDGYSGNTIYF
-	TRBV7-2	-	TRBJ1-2	TGTGCCAGCAGCTTACGGAGCGGCTATGGCTACACCTTC	CASSLRSGYGYTF
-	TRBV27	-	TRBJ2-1	TGTGCCAGCAGTTCCCGCCAACTAGTCGTGGCTTACAATGAGCAGTTCTTC	CASSSRQLVVAYNEQFF
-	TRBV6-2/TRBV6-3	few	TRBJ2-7	TGTGCCAGCAGTTACAGGGACGGGGGTTACGAGCAGTACTTC	CASSYRDGGYEQYF
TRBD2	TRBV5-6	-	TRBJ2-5	TGTGCCAGCAGCTCAACCATGAGCGGGAGCTCAGAGTACTTC	CASSSTMSGSSEYF
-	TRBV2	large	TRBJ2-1	TGTGCCAGCAACCCGGGCGGTCACTACAATGAGCAGTTCTTC	CASNPGGHYNEQFF
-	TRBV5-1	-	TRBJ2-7	TGCGCCAGCAGCTCCGCCGGGACGAACGCCTACGAGCAGTACTTC	CASSSAGTNAYEQYF
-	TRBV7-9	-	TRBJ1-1	TGTGCCAGCAGCTCGCAGTACACTGAAGCTTTCTTT	CASSSQYTEAFF
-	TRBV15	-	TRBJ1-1	TGTGCCACCAGCAGAGGGCTAGGGGTCGACACTGAAGCTTTCTTT	CATSRGLGVDTEAFF
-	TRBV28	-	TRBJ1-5	TGTGCCAGCAGCCGACCTAGCAATCAGCCCCAGCATTTT	CASSRPSNQPQHF
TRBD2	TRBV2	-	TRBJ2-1	TGTGCCAGCAGTACTAGCGGGAGCTCCTACAATGAGCAGTTCTTC	CASSTSGSSYNEQFF
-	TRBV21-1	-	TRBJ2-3	TGTGCCAGCAGCCCCTCTAAGGGATTAGGAGGCACAGATACGCAGTATTTT	CASSPSKGLGGTDTQYF
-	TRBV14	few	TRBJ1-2	TGTGCCAGCAGCCAAGGGACTCTTTATGGCTACACCTTC	CASSQGTLYGYTF
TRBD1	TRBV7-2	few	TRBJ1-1	TGTGCCAGCAGCTTAGTACAGGGGAGACGGAAAGACACTGAAGCTTTCTTT	CASSLVQGRRKDTEAFF
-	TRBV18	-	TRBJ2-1	TGTGCCAGCTCAGGATGGGGGGCCGGTGAGCAGTTCTTC	CASSGWGAGEQFF
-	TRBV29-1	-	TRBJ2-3	TGCAGCGTAGACACAGATACGCAGTATTTT	CSVDTDTQYF
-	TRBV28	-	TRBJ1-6	TGTGCCAGCAGTGTTGTTCTGGGGGAGGGTTCACCCCTCCACTTT	CASSVVLGEGSPLHF
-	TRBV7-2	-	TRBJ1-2	TGTGCCAGCAGCTTAGGACGGACCAACTATGGCTACACCTTC	CASSLGRTNYGYTF
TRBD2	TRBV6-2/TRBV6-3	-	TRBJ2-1	TGTGCCAGCAGTTACGCCGGGAGGGTTCAGCAGTTCTTC	CASSYAGRVQQFF
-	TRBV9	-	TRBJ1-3	TGTGCCAGCAGCGTAGCTACCCAGGGGACCAAGGGCCGAAACACCATATATTTT	CASSVATQGTKGRNTIYF
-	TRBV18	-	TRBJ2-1	TGTGCCAGCTCACCACCTTACGCAGGGGACCACAATGAGCAGTTCTTC	CASSPPYAGDHNEQFF
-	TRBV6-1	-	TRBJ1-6	TGTGCCAGCAGTGAAGTGGGGGGGGCGGCCGGGTCACCCCTCCACTTT	CASSEVGGAAGSPLHF
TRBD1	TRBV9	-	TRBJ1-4	TGTGCCAGCAGCGTAAGGGGACAGACTAATGAAAAACTGTTTTTT	CASSVRGQTNEKLFF
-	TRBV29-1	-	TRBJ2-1	TGCAGCGTTGGTACGGGCTACAATGAGCAGTTCTTC	CSVGTGYNEQFF
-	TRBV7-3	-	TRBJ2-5	TGTGCCAGCAGCCCCTCGGGCCATGGGGAGACCCAGTACTTC	CASSPSGHGETQYF
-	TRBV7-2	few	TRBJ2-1	TGTGCCAGCAGCTTAGGGGACCAGAGATACAATGAGCAGTTCTTC	CASSLGDQRYNEQFF
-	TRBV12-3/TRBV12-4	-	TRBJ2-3	TGTGCCAGCAGCCCAGCGCGAACAGATACGCAGTATTTT	CASSPARTDTQYF
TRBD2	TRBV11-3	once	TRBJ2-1	TGTGCCAGCAGCTCTAGCGGGAGCGGTGAGCAGTTCTTC	CASSSSGSGEQFF
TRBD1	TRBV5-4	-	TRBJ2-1	TGTGCCAGCAGCCCACGGACAGGGGGATACAATGAGCAGTTCTTC	CASSPRTGGYNEQFF
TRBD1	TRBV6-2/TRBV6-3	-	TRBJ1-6	TGTGCCAGCAGCCCCCAGGGGGCAATTTCACCCCTCCACTTT	CASSPQGAISPLHF
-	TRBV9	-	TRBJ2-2	TGTGCCAGCAGCGTAGGGGGACTTGCGAACACCGGGGAGCTGTTTTTT	CASSVGGLANTGELFF
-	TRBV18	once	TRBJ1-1	TGTGCCAGCTCAGTCACCGGGACGAACACTGAAGCTTTCTTT	CASSVTGTNTEAFF
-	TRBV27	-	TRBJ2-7	TGTGCCAGCAGTTTAAGCTTCCAGGGGAGGGAGAACGAGCAGTACTTC	CASSLSFQGRENEQYF
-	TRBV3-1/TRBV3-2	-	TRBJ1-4	TGTGCCAGCAGCCGGGCTCGGGGAACTAATGAAAAACTGTTTTTT	CASSRARGTNEKLFF
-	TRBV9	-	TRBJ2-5	TGTGCCAGCAGCGTAGTCGGTCAAGAGACCCAGTACTTC	CASSVVGQETQYF
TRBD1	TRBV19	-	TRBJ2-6	TGTGCCAGTAGTACAGGGGGAACTGGGGCCAACGTCCTGACTTTC	CASSTGGTGANVLTF
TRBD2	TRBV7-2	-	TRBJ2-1	TGTGCCAGCAGCGAGACTAGCGGGAGATTTAATGAGCAGTTCTTC	CASSETSGRFNEQFF
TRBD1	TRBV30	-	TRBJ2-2	TGTGCCTGGAGTGCTGGACAGGGTCGGACCGGGGAGCTGTTTTTT	CAWSAGQGRTGELFF
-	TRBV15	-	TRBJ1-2	TGTGCCACCAGCAGAGATGGAGGTGGGGAAGGCTACACCTTC	CATSRDGGGEGYTF
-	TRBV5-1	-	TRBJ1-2	TGCGCCAGCAGCTTGGAAACTCCCAACTATGGCTACACCTTC	CASSLETPNYGYTF
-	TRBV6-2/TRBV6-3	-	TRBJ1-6	TGTGCCAGCAGTTTACAGGGTGCGGATTCACCCCTCCACTTT	CASSLQGADSPLHF
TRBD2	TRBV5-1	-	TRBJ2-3	TGCGCCAGCAGCTTGGCTAGCGGGAGTGGAAGAGATACGCAGTATTTT	CASSLASGSGRDTQYF
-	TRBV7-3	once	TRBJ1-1	TGTGCCAGCAGCCCAGGGGTGCGCACTGAAGCTTTCTTT	CASSPGVRTEAFF
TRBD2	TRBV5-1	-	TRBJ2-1	TGCGCCAGCAGCTTGTCCGGGACTAGCGGATACAATGAGCAGTTCTTC	CASSLSGTSGYNEQFF
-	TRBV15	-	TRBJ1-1	TGTGCCACCAGCAGATACAGGGTTGAGGGGGACACTGAAGCTTTCTTT	CATSRYRVEGDTEAFF
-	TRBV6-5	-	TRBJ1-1	TGTGCCAGCAGTTCCCCCACAGTGGCTGAAGCTTTCTTT	CASSSPTVAEAFF
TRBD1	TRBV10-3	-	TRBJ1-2	TGTGCCATCAGTGAGCCGCCGACAGGGGGATATGGCTACACCTTC	CAISEPPTGGYGYTF
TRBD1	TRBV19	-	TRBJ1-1	TGTGCCAGTAGCCCCGACAGGGCTGAAGCTTTCTTT	CASSPDRAEAFF
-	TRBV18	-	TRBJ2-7	TGTGCCAGCTCACCACGGGGCAGGGCCGAGCAGTACTTC	CASSPRGRAEQYF
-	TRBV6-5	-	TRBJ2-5	TGTGCCAGCAGTTACTCGCGCAACCGGGGACAAGAGACCCAGTACTTC	CASSYSRNRGQETQYF
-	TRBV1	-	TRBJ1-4	TGCACCAGCAGCCATCCCTCCCCCGGGGCGGGAGAAAAACTGTTTTTT	CTSSHPSPGAGEKLFF
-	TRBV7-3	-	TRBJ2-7	TGTGCCAGCAGCTTACGGACAGCAAATTACGAGCAGTACTTC	CASSLRTANYEQYF
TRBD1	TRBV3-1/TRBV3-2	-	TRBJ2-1	TGTGCCAGCAGCCAAGTTTTCCTGACAGGGAATGAGCAGTTCTTC	CASSQVFLTGNEQFF
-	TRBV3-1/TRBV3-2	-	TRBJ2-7	TGTGCCAGCAGCCAAGCGCACGAGCAGTACTTC	CASSQAHEQYF
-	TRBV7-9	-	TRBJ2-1	TGTGCCAGCAGCCTCGAGGTAGGGTACAATGAGCAGTTCTTC	CASSLEVGYNEQFF
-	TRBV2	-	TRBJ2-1	TGTGCCAGCAGGGGGGACACTTCCTACAATGAGCAGTTCTTC	CASRGDTSYNEQFF
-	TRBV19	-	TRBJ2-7	TGTGCCAGTAGTATCGGGGCAGGGGCTCCCGTTTTGGGGGAGCAGTACTTC	CASSIGAGAPVLGEQYF
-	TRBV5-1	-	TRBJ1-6	TGCGCCAGCAGCTTGGACGGACATAATAATTCACCCCTCCACTTT	CASSLDGHNNSPLHF